A single sample gave rise to the 19 T cell receptor beta chains below, sequenced in a study of T cells in tumors after PD-1 blockade (dated by TCRdb to the late 2010s). Receptors were amplified or captured by the immunoSEQ multiplex PCR assay. TCRdb provides this immuneACCESS table in a form limited to in-frame rearrangements. Some clones are lacking; in checked studies, under half of them reflect an unresolved V gene, and why the rest are absent is not known. The sample includes several thousand clones, with around 69% observed a single time. The ten top clones hold 8.9% of the sample. The time point label on this specimen signifies: after anti-PD-1 therapy. Sequencing was performed on tumor tissue, taken after anti-PD-1 treatment. Receptors were obtained from a human donor with basal cell carcinoma.

This chain joins TRBV2 and TRBJ2-1; 8 nucleotides line up with TRBD2. CDR1 and CDR2 (germline): SNHLY, FYNNEI. This CDR3 is built from 19 residues. Germline trimming cut 3 bases from V and 0 bases from J; bases unmatched to any gene: 13. This CDR3 reads CASSDGGAGVGSSYNEQFF. In DNA form, the CDR3 reads TGTGCCAGCAGTGACGGGGGGGCGGGGGTGGGGAGCTCCTACAATGAGCAGTTCTTC.

The chain couples TRBV7-9 to TRBJ1-1, with a weak D call TRBD1 (6 bases). This CDR3 region has 14 residues. Germline lookup yields CDR1 SEHNR and CDR2 FQNEAQ (reference sequence). V lost 5 bases to trimming and J lost 7 bases, with 17 bases between them. CDR3 nucleotide sequence: TGTGCCAGCAGCCATAAGACAGGTTTTATTGAAGCTTTCTTT. Its protein product is CASSHKTGFIEAFF.

This clone is deemed medium-sized. The CDR3 DNA follows: TGTGCCAGTAGTACCCCCCAAGCGGGCACCATCTACAATGAGCAGTTCTTC. Residues: CASSTPQAGTIYNEQFF. The chain has TRBV19 and TRBJ2-1; possibly TRBD2 for D (6 bases). The CDR3 spans 17 residues. Trimming removed 4 bases from V and 3 bases from J, with 19 bases in between. Germline V gene sequence: CDR1 LNHDA, CDR2 SQIVND (reference sequence).

The rearrangement links TRBV19 to TRBJ2-5; D is possibly TRBD2 (7 bases). Germline V gives CDR1 LNHDA, CDR2 SQIVND (reference sequence). The V gene lost 5 bases and the J gene lost 4 bases, with 17 bases spanning the gap. The CDR3 covers 15 residues. CDR3 residues: CASSLRGGPAETQYF. CDR3 nucleotide sequence: TGTGCCAGTAGTTTGCGCGGGGGCCCGGCAGAGACCCAGTACTTC.

The table lists this clone with a count of one. Additional DNA sequences in this sample encode the identical CDR3. This sequence joins TRBV9 and TRBJ2-5, with a weak D call TRBD2 (5 bases). Trimming left V 0 bases short and J 2 bases short, with 11 bases between. The CDR3 has 15 residues. CDR1 is SGDLS and CDR2 is YYNGEE in the germline V gene. The CDR3, as DNA: TGTGCCAGCAGCGTAGGTAGAGGGTTTCAAGAGACCCAGTACTTC. It specifies CASSVGRGFQETQYF.

This clone was counted only a few times. This sequence joins TRBV19 and TRBJ1-1, with D perhaps TRBD1 (6 bases). The germline gives CDR1 LNHDA, CDR2 SQIVND (reference sequence). The CDR3 spans 16 residues. Trimming removed 3 bases at V and 4 bases at J, with 18 bases between. This CDR3 is CASSIGRGRIGTEAFF. CDR3 sequence (DNA): TGTGCCAGTAGTATTGGGAGGGGGAGGATTGGCACTGAAGCTTTCTTT. Supplemented by reference TRBV19 and TRBJ1-1, the full variable domain reads DGGITQSPKYLFRKEGQNVTLSCEQNLNHDAMYWYRQDPGQGLRLIYYSQIVNDFQKGDIAEGYSVSREKKESFPLTVTSAQKNPTAFYLCASSIGRGRIGTEAFFGQGTRLTVV.

The V call is TRBV25-1, the J call TRBJ2-7; the D gene is possibly TRBD2 (5 bases). V gave up 0 bases and J gave up 2 bases, with 11 bases separating them. In germline, CDR1 is MGHDK, CDR2 SYGVNS. The CDR3 loop spans 15 amino acids. Here the CDR3 DNA reads TGTGCCAGCAGTGAATATCCAGAGACTACCTACGAGCAGTACTTC. It yields the protein CASSEYPETTYEQYF.

This clone was counted only a few times. This chain uses TRBV6-1 with TRBJ2-5, with D unresolved. The V gene's germline CDR1 is MNHNS and CDR2 SASEGT. This CDR3 has 14 residues. Trimming stripped 3 bases from V and 6 bases from J, with 14 bases between. The CDR3 loop reads CASSEGLDGKTQYF. The CDR3 DNA is TGTGCCAGCAGTGAGGGTCTAGATGGTAAGACCCAGTACTTC.

This clone was observed a few times. This chain joins TRBV21-1 and TRBJ1-4; the table assigns TRBD1, which was not confirmed against the DNA. TRBV21-1 constitutes a pseudogene. This CDR3 has 16 amino acids. For the CDR3, the DNA is TGTGCCAGCAGCGAAGTACCGGGACAGGGTAATGAAAAACTGTTTTTT. Translated, it gives CASSEVPGQGNEKLFF.

This clone appeared a single time. The chain recombines TRBV20-1 with TRBJ2-5; perhaps TRBD1 as D (5 bases). V was pared by 5 bases and J by 3 bases, with 22 bases between. CDR3 size: 16 residues. Per germline, CDR1 DFQATT and CDR2 SNEGSKA (reference sequence). The CDR3 bases are TGCAGTGCTTGTGGGGCGATTTCAGGCAGGGAAGAGACCCAGTACTTC. It codes for CSACGAISGREETQYF.

This clone came up a few times. V is TRBV27 and J is TRBJ2-2; the match to TRBD1 covers 7 bases. V lost 7 bases, J lost 3 bases, and 5 bases stayed unmatched. Germline V gene sequence: CDR1 MNHEY, CDR2 SMNVEV (reference sequence). This CDR3 comprises 14 residues. The CDR3 DNA reads as TGTGCCAGCACAGACAGGGCCGACACCGGGGAGCTGTTTTTT. Amino acids: CASTDRADTGELFF.

The sample holds one count of this clone. The chain couples TRBV4-1 to TRBJ1-2, with D tentatively TRBD1 (6 bases). The V and J ends lost 0 bases and 7 bases respectively, with 12 bases between them. CDR1 is MGHRA, CDR2 YSYEKL, per germline. The CDR3 contains 14 residues. CDR3 nucleotide sequence: TGCGCCAGCAGCCAAGATCAGGGGTTTCGTGGCTACACCTTC. Its translation is CASSQDQGFRGYTF.

The rearrangement uses TRBV2 and TRBJ2-4; D call uncertain. The V and J ends lost 6 bases and 6 bases respectively, with 15 bases between them. Germline CDR1 and CDR2: SNHLY and FYNNEI. This CDR3 region has 14 residues. The chain's CDR3 is CASRTWNGRNIQYF. In DNA, the CDR3 is TGTGCCAGCAGAACTTGGAACGGCAGAAACATTCAGTACTTC.

This chain connects TRBV3-1 (or the pseudogene TRBV3-2) to TRBJ2-5, with D possibly TRBD2 on 6 matching bases. Germline CDR1 is LGHDT and CDR2 is YNNKEL (reference sequence). V was shortened by 3 bases and J by 2 bases, with 10 bases between the two germline ends. The CDR3 contains 14 residues. The CDR3 DNA follows: TGTGCCAGCAGCCAGCGGGGTTTGCAAGAGACCCAGTACTTC. Translation: CASSQRGLQETQYF.

The chain combines TRBV5-1 with TRBJ1-5; possibly TRBD1 for D (6 bases). V lost 2 bases and J 4 bases, leaving 13 bases between the germline ends. The germline CDR1 and CDR2 sequences are SGHRS and YFSETQ. The CDR3 loop spans 15 amino acids. For the CDR3, the DNA is TGCGCCAGCAGCTTAGAGACAGGCCGTAATCAGCCCCAGCATTTT. Protein sequence: CASSLETGRNQPQHF.

This chain joins TRBV5-1 and TRBJ1-3; 7 bases fit TRBD1. Trimming took 4 bases from V and 5 from J; bases not matched to a gene: 6. Germline CDR1 reads SGHRS; CDR2 reads YFSETQ. CDR3 length: 14 amino acids. CDR3 loop: CASSLMTGRNTIYF. CDR3 DNA sequence: TGCGCCAGCAGCCTAATGACAGGGAGAAACACCATATATTTT.

The CDR3 region is CASSLGGTAHIQYF. The CDR3 region has the DNA TGTGCCAGCAGCTTAGGGGGGACTGCCCACATTCAGTACTTC. The chain uses TRBV7-2 and TRBJ2-4; D may be TRBD2 (6 bases). The CDR3 is made up of 14 amino acids. Germline CDR1 SGHTA, CDR2 FQGNSA. V lost 1 base and J 8 bases, leaving 12 bases between the germline ends.

A remark on this clone: An end of the junction does not agree with germline; a read error may underlie this. The CDR3, as DNA: TGTGCCAGCAGCTTGACGGGGCTTAAACCAATCTTC. Its translation: CASSLTGLKPIF. V gene TRBV7-9 combines with J gene TRBJ2-1, with D perhaps matching TRBD1 or TRBD2 (5 bases each). The germline V gene has CDR1 SEHNR and CDR2 FQNEAQ (reference sequence). This CDR3 has 12 amino acids.

The chain uses TRBV28 and TRBJ1-5, with D possibly TRBD1 on 5 matching bases. Germline-derived CDR1 and CDR2 are MDHEN and SYDVKM. V dropped 3 bases and J dropped 6 bases, with 15 bases sitting between them. This CDR3 is 15 amino acids long. Here the CDR3 reads CASSLSLGGSQPQHF. CDR3 sequence (DNA): TGTGCCAGCAGTTTGTCTTTGGGGGGTAGTCAGCCCCAGCATTTT.